This T cell receptor beta chain was profiled in a study of blood T cell repertoires in COVID-19. Background on the study: Sites across the United States, Italy and Spain contributed samples from acute and convalescent COVID-19. T cells, B-cell-depleted T cells, or PBMCs provided the cDNA or gDNA that served as material.

Original processing notes: Reference gene primers were amplified, and this amplification served to estimate nucleated cell counts. The assay was immunoSEQ multiplex PCR, and TCRdb's table has in-frame clones only and misses some. V and J calls and clone size are those listed in that table; D and trimming were worked out from the DNA. The table lists about 85,000 clones, roughly 90% of them singletons. The CDR3 contains 15 residues. The germline V gene encodes CDR1 ENHRY and CDR2 SYGVKD. The V segment lost 10 bases and the J segment 4 bases; nucleotides outside the gene matches: 10. This TCR was recovered from a man in his fifties with acute or convalescent COVID-19. The specimen was peripheral blood. The V and J genes are TRBV10-3 and TRBJ1-4; 9 bases align to TRBD1. Written as DNA, the CDR3 is TGTGCCACAAGGACAGGGGACGTCGGTAATGAAAAACTGTTTTTT. Translated, it gives CATRTGDVGNEKLFF.